This T cell receptor beta chain was found in a study of T cell changes during pregnancy in multiple sclerosis. This CDR3 is built from 17 residues. Per germline, CDR1 MNHEY and CDR2 SMNVEV (reference sequence). J lost 3 bases, V lost 3 bases, and 10 bases had no gene match. Profiling relied on immunoSEQ multiplex PCR, and the TCRdb table lists in-frame clones only, not all of them. This table has over 90,000 clones, around 93% appearing once. The sample consisted of peripheral blood, taken before pregnancy. The receptor was derived from a female donor with multiple sclerosis, enrolled in a pregnancy study. This chain joins TRBV27 and TRBJ2-5; TRBD2 matches at 10 bases. CDR3 in amino acids: CASSLFGAGGLKETQYF. CDR3 coding DNA: TGTGCCAGCAGTTTGTTCGGAGCGGGAGGGTTAAAAGAGACCCAGTACTTC.